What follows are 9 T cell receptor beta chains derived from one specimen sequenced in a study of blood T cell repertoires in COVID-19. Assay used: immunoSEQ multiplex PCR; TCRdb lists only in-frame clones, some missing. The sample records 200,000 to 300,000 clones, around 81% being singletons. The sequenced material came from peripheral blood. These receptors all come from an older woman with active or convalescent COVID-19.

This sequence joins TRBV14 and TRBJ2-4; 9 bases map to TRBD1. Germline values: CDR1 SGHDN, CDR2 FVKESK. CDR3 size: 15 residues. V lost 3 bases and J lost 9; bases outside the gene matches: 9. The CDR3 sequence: CASSQGQGVVGIQYF. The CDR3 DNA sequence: TGTGCCAGCAGCCAGGGACAGGGTGTCGTGGGCATTCAGTACTTC. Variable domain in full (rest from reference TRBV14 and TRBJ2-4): EAGVTQFPSHSVIEKGQTVTLRCDPISGHDNLYWYRRVMGKEIKFLLHFVKESKQDESGMPNNRFLAERTGGTYSTLKVQPAELEDSGVYFCASSQGQGVVGIQYFGAGTRLSVL.

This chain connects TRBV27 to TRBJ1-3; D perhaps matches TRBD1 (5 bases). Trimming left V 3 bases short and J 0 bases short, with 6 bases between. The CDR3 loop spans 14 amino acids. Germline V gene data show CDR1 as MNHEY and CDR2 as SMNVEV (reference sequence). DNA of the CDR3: TGTGCCAGCAGTTTGGGGGGCTCTGGAAACACCATATATTTT. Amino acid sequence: CASSLGGSGNTIYF.

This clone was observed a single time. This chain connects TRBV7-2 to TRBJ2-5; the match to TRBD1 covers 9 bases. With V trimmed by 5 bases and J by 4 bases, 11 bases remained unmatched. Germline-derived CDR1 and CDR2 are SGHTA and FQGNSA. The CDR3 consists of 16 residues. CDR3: CASSAHGTGSRETQYF. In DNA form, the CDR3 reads TGTGCCAGCAGCGCACACGGGACAGGGAGTCGAGAGACCCAGTACTTC.

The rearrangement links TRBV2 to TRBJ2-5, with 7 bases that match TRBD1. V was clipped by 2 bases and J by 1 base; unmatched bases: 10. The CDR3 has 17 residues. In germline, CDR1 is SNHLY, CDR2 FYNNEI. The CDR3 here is CASSEKETGYPQETQYF. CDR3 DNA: TGTGCCAGCAGTGAAAAGGAGACAGGGTATCCCCAAGAGACCCAGTACTTC.

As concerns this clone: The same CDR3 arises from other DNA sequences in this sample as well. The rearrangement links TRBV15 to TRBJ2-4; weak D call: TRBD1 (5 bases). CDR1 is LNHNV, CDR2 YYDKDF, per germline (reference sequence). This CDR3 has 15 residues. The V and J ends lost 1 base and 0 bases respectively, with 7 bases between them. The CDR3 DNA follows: TGTGCCACCAGCAGAGCAGGGTTAGCCAAAAACATTCAGTACTTC. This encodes CATSRAGLAKNIQYF. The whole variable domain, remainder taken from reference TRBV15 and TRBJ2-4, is DAMVIQNPRYQVTQFGKPVTLSCSQTLNHNVMYWYQQKSSQAPKLLFHYYDKDFNNEADTPDNFQSRRPNTSFCFLDIRSPGLGDTAMYLCATSRAGLAKNIQYFGAGTRLSVL.

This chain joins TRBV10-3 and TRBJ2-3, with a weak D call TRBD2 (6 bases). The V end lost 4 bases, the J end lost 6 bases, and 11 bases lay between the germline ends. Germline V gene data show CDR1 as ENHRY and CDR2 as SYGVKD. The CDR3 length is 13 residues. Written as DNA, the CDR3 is TGTGCCATCAGTGGCGGGGAATCGGATACGCAGTATTTT. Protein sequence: CAISGGESDTQYF.

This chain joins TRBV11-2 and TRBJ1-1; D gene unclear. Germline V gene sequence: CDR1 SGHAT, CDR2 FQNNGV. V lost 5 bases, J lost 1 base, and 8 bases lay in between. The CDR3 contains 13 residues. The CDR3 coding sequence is TGTGCCAGCAGCCCAGAACGGAACACTGAAGCTTTCTTT. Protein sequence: CASSPERNTEAFF.

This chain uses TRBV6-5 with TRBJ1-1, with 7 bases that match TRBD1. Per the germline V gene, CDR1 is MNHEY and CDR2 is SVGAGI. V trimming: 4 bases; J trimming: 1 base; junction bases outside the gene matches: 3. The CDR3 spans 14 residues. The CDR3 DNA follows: TGTGCCAGCAGTTTGGGACAGACGAACACTGAAGCTTTCTTT. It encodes CASSLGQTNTEAFF.

As DNA, the CDR3 is TGTGCCAGCAGTGAAGTTAATGGGGGGGCTTTCTTT. This sequence encodes CASSEVNGGAFF. This chain uses TRBV6-1 with TRBJ1-1, with D maybe TRBD1 (5 bases). V was shortened by 1 base and J by 11 bases, with 11 bases between the two germline ends. CDR1 and CDR2 (germline): MNHNS, SASEGT. The CDR3 consists of 12 residues.